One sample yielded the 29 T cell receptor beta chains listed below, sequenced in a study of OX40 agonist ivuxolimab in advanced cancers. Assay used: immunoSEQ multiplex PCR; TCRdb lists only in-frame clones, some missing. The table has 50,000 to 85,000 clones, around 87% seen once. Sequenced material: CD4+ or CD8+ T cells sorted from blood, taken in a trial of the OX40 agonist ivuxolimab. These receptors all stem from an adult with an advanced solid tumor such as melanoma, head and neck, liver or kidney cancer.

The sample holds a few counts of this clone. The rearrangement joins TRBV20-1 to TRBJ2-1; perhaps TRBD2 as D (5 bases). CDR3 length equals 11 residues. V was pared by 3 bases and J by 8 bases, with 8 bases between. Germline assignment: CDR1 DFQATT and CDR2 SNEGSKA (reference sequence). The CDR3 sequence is CSARGADEQFF. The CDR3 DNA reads TGCAGTGCTAGGGGAGCGGATGAGCAGTTCTTC.

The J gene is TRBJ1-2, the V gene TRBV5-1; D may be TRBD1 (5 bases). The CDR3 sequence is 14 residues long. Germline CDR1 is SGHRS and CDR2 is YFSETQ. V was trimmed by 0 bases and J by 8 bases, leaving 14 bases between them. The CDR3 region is CASSLEGQGWGYTF. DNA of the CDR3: TGCGCCAGCAGCTTGGAGGGGCAGGGATGGGGCTACACCTTC.

The CDR3 spells CASSPRLFTDTQYF. In DNA, the CDR3 is TGTGCCAGCAGCCCGAGGTTATTCACAGATACGCAGTATTTT. The chain is built from TRBV11-1 and TRBJ2-3, with D unresolved. The CDR3 spans 14 residues. V was pared by 5 bases and J by 2 bases, with 11 bases between. The V gene's germline CDR1 is SGHAT and CDR2 FQDESV (reference sequence).

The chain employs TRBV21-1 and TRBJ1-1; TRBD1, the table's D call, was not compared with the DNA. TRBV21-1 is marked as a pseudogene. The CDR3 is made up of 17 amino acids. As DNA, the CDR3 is TGTGCCAGCACCCCACCACCAGGGGAGCGTATGAACACTGAAGCTTTCTTT. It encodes CASTPPPGERMNTEAFF.

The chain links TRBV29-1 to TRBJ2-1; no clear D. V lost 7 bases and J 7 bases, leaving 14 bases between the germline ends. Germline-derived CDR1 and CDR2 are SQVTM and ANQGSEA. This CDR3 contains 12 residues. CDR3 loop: CSASPTVNEQFF. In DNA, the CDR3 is TGCAGCGCAAGCCCAACGGTTAATGAGCAGTTCTTC.

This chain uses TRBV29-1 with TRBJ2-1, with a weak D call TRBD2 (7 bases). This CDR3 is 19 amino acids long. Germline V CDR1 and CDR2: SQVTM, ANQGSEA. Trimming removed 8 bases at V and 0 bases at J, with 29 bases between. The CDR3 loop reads CSHCGTRGGLLISYNEQFF. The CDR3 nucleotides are TGCAGCCACTGCGGAACGAGGGGGGGGTTATTAATCTCCTACAATGAGCAGTTCTTC.

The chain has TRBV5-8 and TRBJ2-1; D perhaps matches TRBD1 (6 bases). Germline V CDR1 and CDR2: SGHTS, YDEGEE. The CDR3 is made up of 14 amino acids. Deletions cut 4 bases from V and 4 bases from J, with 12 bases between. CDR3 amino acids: CASSPGERYNEQFF. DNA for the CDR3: TGTGCCAGCAGCCCAGGGGAGCGGTACAATGAGCAGTTCTTC.

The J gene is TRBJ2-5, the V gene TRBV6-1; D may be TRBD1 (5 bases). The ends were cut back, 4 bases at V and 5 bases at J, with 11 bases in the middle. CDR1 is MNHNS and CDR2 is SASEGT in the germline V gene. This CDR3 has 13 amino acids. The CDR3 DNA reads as TGTGCCAGCAGTGTCCAGGGTGGGGAGACCCAGTACTTC. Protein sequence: CASSVQGGETQYF.

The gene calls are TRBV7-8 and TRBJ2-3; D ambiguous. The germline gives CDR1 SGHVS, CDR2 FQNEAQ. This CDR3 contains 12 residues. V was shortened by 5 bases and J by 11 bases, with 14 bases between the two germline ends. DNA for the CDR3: TGTGCCAGCAGCCCCCTCTCGCACGGGCAGTATTTT. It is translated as CASSPLSHGQYF. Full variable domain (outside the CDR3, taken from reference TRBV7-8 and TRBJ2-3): GAGVSQSPRYKVAKRGQDVALRCDPISGHVSLFWYQQALGQGPEFLTYFQNEAQLDKSGLPSDRFFAERPEGSVSTLKIQRTQQEDSAVYLCASSPLSHGQYFGPGTRLTVL.

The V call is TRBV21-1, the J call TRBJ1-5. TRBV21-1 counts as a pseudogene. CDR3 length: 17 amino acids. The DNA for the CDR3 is TGTGCCAGCAGCAAATTGGCAGGGAGGCCGGGCAATCAGCTCCAGCATTTT. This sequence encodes CASSKLAGRPGNQLQHF.

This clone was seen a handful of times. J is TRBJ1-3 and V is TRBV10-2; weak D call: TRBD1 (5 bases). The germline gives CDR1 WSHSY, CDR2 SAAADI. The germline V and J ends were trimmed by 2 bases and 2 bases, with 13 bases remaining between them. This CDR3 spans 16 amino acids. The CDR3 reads CASSERRDFTGNTIYF. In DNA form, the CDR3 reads TGCGCCAGCAGTGAGCGCAGGGACTTTACTGGAAACACCATATATTTT.

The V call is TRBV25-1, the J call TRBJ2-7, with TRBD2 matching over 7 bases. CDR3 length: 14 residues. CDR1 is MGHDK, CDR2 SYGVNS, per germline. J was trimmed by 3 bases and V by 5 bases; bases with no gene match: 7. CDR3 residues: CASSPQAGLYEQYF. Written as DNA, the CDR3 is TGTGCCAGCAGTCCCCAAGCGGGACTCTACGAGCAGTACTTC.

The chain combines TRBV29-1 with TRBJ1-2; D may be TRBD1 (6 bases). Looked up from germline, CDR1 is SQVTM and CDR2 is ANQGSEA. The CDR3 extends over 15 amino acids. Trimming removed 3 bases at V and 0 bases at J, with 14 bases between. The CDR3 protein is CSVDRGEVANYGYTF. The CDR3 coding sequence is TGCAGCGTTGATAGGGGGGAGGTGGCTAACTATGGCTACACCTTC.

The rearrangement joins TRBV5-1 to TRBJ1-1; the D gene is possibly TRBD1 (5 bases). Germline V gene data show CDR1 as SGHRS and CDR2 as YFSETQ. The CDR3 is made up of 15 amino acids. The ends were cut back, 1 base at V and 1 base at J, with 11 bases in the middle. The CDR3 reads CASSLRVTANTEAFF. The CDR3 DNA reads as TGCGCCAGCAGCTTGAGAGTGACAGCGAACACTGAAGCTTTCTTT.

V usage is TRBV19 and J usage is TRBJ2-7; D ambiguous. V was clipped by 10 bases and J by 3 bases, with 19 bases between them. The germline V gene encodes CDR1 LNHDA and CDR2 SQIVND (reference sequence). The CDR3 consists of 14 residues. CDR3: CATRAAFGNYEQYF. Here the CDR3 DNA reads TGTGCCACTAGGGCAGCCTTTGGTAACTACGAGCAGTACTTC.

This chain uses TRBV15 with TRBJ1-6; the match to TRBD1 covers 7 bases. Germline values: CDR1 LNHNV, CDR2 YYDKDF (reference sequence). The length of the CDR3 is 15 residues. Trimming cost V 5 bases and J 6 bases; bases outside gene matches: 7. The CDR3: CATSVNRGPNSPLHF. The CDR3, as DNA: TGTGCCACCAGCGTAAACAGGGGTCCTAATTCACCCCTCCACTTT.

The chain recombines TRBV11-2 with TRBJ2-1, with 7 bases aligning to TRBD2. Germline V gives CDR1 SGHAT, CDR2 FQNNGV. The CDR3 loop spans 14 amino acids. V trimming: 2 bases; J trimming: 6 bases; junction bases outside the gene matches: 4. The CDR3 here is CASSLSGVGNEQFF. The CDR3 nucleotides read TGTGCCAGCAGCTTAAGCGGGGTGGGCAATGAGCAGTTCTTC.

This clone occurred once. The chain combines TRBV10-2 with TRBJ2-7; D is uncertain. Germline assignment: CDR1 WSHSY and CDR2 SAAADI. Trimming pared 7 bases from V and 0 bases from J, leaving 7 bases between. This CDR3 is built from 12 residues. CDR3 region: CASKKSSYEQYF. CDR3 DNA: TGCGCCAGCAAAAAGAGCTCCTACGAGCAGTACTTC.

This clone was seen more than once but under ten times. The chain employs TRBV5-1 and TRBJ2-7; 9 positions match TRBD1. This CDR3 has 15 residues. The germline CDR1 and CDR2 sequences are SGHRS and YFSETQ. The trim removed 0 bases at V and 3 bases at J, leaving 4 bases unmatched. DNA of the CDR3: TGCGCCAGCAGCTTGGGGGGGACAGGGTACTACGAGCAGTACTTC. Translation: CASSLGGTGYYEQYF.

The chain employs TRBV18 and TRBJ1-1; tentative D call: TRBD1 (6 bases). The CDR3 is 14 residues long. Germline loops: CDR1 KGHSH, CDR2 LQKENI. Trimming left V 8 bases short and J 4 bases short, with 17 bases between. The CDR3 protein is CASAEQGAVTEAFF. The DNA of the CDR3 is TGTGCCAGCGCGGAACAGGGAGCGGTCACTGAAGCTTTCTTT.

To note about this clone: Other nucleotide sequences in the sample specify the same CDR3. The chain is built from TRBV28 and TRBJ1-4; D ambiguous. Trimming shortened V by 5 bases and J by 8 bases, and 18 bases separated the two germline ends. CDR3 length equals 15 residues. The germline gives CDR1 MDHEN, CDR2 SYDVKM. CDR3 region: CASSPLGTSKEKLFF. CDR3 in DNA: TGTGCCAGCAGTCCCCTGGGCACTTCGAAGGAAAAACTGTTTTTT.

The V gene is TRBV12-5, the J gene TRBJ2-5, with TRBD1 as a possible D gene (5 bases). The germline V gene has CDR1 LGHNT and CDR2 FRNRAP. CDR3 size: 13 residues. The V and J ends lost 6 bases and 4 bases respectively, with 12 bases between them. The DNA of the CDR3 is TGTGCTAGTGGAGGGGTGTTTAGAGAGACCCAGTACTTC. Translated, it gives CASGGVFRETQYF.

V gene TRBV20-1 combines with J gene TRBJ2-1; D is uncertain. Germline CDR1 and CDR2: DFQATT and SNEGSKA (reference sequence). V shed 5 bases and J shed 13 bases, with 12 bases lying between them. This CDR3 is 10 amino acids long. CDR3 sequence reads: CSAWQQPQFF. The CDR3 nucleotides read TGCAGTGCTTGGCAGCAGCCTCAGTTCTTC.

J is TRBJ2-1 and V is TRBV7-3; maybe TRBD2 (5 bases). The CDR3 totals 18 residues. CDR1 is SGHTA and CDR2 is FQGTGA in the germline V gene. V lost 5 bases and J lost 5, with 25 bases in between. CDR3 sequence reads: CASSRSPGGLAGNNEQFF. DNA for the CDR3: TGTGCCAGCAGCCGATCGCCAGGTGGTCTAGCTGGGAACAATGAGCAGTTCTTC.

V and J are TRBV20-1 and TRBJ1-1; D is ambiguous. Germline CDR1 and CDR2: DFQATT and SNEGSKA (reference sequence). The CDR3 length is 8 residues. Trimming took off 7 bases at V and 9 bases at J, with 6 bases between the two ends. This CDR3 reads CSVLKAFF. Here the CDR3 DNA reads TGCAGTGTTTTGAAAGCTTTCTTT.

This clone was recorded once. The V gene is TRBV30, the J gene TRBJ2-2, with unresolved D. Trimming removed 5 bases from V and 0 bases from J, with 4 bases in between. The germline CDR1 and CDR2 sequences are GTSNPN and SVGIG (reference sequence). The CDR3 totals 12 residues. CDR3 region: CAWGTNTGELFF. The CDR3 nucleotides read TGTGCCTGGGGGACGAACACCGGGGAGCTGTTTTTT.

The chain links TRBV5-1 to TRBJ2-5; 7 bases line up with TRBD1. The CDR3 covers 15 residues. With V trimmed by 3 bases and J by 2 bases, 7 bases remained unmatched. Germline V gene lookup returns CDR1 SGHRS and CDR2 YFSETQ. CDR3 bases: TGCGCCAGCAGCTCGGCGACGGGACAGCAAGAGACCCAGTACTTC. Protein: CASSSATGQQETQYF.

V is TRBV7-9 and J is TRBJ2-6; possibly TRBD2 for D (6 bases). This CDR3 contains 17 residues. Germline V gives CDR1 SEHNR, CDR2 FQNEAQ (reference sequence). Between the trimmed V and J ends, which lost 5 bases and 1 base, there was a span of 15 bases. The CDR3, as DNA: TGTGCCAGCAGCACCCGCGGAGGGGTTTCTGGGGCCAACGTCCTGACTTTC. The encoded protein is CASSTRGGVSGANVLTF.

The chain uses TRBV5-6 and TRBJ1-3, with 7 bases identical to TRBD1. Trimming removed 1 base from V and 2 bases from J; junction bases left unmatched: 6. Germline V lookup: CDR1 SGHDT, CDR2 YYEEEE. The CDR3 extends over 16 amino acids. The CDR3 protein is CASSLITGVTGNTIYF. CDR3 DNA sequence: TGTGCCAGCAGCTTGATCACAGGGGTAACTGGAAACACCATATATTTT.